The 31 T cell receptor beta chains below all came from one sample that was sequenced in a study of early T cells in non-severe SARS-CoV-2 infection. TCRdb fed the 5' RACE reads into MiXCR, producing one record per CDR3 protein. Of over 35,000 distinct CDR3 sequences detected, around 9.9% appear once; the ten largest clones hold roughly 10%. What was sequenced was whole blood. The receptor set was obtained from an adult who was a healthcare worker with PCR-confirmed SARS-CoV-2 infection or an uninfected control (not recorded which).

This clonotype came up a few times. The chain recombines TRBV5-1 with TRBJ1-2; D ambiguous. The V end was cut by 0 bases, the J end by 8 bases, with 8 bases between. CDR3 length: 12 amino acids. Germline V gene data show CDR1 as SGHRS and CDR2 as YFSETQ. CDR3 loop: CASSLEVEGYTF. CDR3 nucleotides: TGCGCCAGCAGCTTGGAGGTGGAAGGCTACACCTTC.

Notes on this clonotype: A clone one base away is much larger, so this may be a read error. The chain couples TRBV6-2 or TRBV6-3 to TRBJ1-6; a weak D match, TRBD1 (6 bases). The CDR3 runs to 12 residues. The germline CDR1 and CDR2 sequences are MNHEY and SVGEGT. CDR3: CASRALGAPPHF. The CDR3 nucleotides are TGTGCCAGCAGAGCCCTGGGGGCACCCCCCCACTTT.

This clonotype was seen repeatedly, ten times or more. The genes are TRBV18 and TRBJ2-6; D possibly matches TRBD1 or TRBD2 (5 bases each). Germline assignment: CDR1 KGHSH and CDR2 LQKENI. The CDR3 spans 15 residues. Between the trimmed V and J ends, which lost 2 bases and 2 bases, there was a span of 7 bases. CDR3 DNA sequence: TGTGCCAGCTCACCAGGGGGTACTGGGGCCAACGTCCTGACTTTC. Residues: CASSPGGTGANVLTF.

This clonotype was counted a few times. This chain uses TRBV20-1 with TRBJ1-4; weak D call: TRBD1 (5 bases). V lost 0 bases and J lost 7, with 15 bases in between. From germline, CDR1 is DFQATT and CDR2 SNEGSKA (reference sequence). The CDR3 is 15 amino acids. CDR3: CSARDPQEGSEKLFF. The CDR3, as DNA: TGCAGTGCTAGAGACCCACAGGAGGGGAGTGAAAAACTGTTTTTT.

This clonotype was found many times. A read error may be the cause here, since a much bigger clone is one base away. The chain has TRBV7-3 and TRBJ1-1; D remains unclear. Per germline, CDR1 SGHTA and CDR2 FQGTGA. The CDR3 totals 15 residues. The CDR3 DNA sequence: TGTGCCAGCAGCTCCGACGGTAGGATGAACACTGAAGTTTTCTTT. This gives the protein CASSSDGRMNTEVFF.

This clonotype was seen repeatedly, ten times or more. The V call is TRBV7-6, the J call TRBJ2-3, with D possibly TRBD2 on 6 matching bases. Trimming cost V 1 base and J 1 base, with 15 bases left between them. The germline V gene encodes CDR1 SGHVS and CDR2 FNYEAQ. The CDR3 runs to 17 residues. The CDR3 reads CASSLEWMGGGTDTQYF. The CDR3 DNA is TGTGCCAGCAGCTTAGAGTGGATGGGCGGGGGCACAGATACGCAGTATTTT. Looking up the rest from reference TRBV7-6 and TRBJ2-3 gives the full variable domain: GAGVSQSPRYKVTKRGQDVALRCDPISGHVSLYWYRQALGQGPEFLTYFNYEAQQDKSGLPNDRFSAERPEGSISTLTIQRTEQRDSAMYRCASSLEWMGGGTDTQYFGPGTRLTVL.

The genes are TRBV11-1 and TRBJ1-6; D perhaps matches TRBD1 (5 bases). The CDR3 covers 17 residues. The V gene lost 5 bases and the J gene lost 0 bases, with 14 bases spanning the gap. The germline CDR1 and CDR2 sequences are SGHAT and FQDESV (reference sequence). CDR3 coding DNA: TGTGCCAGCAGCGACAGATTAGCCTCCTCCTATAATTCACCCCTCCACTTT. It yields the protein CASSDRLASSYNSPLHF. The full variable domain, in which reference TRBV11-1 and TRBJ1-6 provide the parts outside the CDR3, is EAEVAQSPRYKITEKSQAVAFWCDPISGHATLYWYRQILGQGPELLVQFQDESVVDDSQLPKDRFSAERLKGVDSTLKIQPAELGDSAMYLCASSDRLASSYNSPLHFGNGTRLTVT.

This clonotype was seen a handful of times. The CDR3 loop reads CASSEQGRGTEAFF. The CDR3 nucleotides are TGTGCCAGCAGCGAACAGGGGCGAGGGACTGAAGCTTTCTTT. The V call is TRBV5-4, the J call TRBJ1-1, with TRBD1 identical over 7 bases. Germline CDR1 SGHNT, CDR2 YYREEE (reference sequence). The CDR3 extends over 14 amino acids. V shed 4 bases and J 5 bases; nucleotides not matched to a gene: 8.

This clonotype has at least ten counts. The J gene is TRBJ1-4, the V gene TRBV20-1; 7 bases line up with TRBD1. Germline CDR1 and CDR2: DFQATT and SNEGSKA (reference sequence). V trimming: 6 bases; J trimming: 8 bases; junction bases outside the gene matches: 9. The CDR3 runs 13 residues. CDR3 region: CSAGQTGDEKLFF. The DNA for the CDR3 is TGCAGTGCGGGACAGACAGGAGACGAAAAACTGTTTTTT.

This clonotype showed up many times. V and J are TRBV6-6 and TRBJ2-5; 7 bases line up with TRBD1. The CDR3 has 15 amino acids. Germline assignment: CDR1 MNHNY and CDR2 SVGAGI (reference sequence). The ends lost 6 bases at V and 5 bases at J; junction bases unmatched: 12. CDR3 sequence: CASRDRDRVWETQYF. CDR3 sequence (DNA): TGTGCCAGCAGGGACCGAGACAGGGTCTGGGAGACCCAGTACTTC.

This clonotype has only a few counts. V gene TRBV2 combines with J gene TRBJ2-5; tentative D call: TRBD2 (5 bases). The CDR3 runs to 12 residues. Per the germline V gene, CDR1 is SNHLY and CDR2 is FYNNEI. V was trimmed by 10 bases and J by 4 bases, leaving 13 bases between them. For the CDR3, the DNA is TGTGCCACACTAGATCCACCAGAGACCCAGTACTTC. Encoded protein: CATLDPPETQYF.

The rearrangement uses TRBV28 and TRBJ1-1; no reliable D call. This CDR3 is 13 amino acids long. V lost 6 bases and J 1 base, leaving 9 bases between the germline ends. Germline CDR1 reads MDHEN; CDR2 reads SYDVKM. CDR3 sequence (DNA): TGTGCCAGCAGCCTTGCGCCGAACACTGAAGCTTTCTTT. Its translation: CASSLAPNTEAFF.

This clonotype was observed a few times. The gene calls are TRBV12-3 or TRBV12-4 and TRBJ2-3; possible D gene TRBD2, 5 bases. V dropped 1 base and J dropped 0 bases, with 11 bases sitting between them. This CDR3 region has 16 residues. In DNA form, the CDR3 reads TGTGCCAGCAGTTTAGATATGGACTCCAGCACAGATACGCAGTATTTT. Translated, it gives CASSLDMDSSTDTQYF.

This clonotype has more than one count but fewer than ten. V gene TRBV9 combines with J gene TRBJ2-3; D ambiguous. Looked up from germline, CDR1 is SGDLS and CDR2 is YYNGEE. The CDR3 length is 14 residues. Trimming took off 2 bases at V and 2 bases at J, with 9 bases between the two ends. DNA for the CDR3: TGTGCCAGCAGCGTCGGCGGTTCCACAGATACGCAGTATTTT. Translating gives CASSVGGSTDTQYF.

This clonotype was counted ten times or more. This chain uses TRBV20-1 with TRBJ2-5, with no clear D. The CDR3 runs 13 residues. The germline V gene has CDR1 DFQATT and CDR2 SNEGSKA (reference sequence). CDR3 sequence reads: CSAKSAVGETQYF. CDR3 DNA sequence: TGCAGCGCGAAGAGCGCGGTCGGGGAGACCCAGTACTTC.

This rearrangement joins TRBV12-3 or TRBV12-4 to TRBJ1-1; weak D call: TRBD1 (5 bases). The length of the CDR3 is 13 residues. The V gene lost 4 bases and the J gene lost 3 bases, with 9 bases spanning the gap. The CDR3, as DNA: TGTGCCAGCAGTTATCGGGGGTACACTGAAGCTTTCTTT. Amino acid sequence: CASSYRGYTEAFF.

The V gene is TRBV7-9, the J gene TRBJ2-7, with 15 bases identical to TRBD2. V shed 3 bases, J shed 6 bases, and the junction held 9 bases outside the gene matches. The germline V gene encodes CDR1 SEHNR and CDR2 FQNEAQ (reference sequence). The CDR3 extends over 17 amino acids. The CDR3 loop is CASSLGRTSGGAAEQYF. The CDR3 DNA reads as TGTGCCAGCAGCTTGGGAAGGACTAGCGGGGGGGCTGCCGAGCAGTACTTC.

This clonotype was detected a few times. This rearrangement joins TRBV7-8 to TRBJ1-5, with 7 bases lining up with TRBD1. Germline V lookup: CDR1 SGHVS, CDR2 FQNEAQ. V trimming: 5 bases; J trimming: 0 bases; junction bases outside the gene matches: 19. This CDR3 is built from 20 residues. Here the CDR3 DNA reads TGTGCCAGCAGCCCCCGCTATAAGGGGGACAGACTCCTTAGCAATCAGCCCCAGCATTTT. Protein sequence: CASSPRYKGDRLLSNQPQHF.

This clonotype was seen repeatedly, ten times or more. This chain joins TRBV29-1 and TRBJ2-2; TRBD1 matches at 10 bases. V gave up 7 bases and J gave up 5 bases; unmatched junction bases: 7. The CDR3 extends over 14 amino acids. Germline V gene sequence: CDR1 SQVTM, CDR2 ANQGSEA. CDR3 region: CSATPGQGTGELFF. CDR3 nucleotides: TGCAGCGCCACCCCGGGACAGGGGACCGGGGAGCTGTTTTTT.

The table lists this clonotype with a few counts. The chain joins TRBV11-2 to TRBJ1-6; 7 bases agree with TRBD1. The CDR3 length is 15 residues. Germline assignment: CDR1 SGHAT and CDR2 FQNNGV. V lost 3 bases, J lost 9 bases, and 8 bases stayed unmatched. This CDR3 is CASSFEGAQGSPLHF. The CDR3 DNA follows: TGTGCCAGCAGCTTCGAGGGGGCGCAGGGTTCACCCCTCCACTTT.

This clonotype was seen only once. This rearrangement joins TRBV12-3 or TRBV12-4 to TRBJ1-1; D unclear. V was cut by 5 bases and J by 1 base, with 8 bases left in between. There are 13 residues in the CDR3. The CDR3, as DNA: TGTGCCAGCAGTCGGAACAGGAACACTGAAGCTTTCTTT. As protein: CASSRNRNTEAFF.

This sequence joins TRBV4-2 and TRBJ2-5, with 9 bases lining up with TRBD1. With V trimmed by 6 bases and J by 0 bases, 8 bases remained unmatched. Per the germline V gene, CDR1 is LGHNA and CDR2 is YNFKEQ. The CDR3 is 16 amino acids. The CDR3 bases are TGTGCCAGCAGTGGGACAGGGTCGGTAAACCAAGAGACCCAGTACTTC. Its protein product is CASSGTGSVNQETQYF.

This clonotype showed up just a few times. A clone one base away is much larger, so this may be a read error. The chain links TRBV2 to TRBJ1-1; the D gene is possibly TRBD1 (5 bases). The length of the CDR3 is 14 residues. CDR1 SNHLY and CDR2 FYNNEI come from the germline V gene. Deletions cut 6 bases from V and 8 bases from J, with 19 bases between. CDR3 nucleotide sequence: TGTGCCAGCAGGTCAACGGGACTCCAACCAGAAGCTTTCTTT. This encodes CASRSTGLQPEAFF.

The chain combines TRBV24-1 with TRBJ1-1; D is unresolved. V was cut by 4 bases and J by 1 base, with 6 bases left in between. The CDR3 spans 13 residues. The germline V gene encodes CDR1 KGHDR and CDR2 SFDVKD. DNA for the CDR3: TGTGCCACCAGTGAGGGGAGGAACACTGAAGCTTTCTTT. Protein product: CATSEGRNTEAFF.

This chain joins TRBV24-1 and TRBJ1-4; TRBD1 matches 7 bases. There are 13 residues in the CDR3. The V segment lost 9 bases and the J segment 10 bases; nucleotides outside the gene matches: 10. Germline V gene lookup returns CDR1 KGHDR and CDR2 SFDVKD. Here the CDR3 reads CATQQGLIGKLFF. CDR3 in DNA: TGTGCCACCCAACAGGGGTTAATAGGAAAACTGTTTTTT.

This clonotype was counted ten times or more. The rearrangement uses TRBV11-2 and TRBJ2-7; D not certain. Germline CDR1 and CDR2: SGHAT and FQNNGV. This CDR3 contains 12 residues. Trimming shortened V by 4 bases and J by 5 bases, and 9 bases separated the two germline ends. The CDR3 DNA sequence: TGTGCCAGCAGCTCCGGTGGCGACGAGCAGTACTTC. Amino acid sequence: CASSSGGDEQYF. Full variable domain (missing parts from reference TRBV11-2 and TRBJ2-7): EAGVAQSPRYKIIEKRQSVAFWCNPISGHATLYWYQQILGQGPKLLIQFQNNGVVDDSQLPKDRFSAERLKGVDSTLKIQPAKLEDSAVYLCASSSGGDEQYFGPGTRLTVT.

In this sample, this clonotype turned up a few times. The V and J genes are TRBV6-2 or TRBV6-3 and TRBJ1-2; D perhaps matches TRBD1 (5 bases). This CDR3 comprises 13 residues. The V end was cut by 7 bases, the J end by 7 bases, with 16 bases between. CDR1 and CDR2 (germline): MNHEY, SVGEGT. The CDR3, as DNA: TGTGCCAGCAACGCCCCCGACAGCACTGGCTACACCTTC. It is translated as CASNAPDSTGYTF.

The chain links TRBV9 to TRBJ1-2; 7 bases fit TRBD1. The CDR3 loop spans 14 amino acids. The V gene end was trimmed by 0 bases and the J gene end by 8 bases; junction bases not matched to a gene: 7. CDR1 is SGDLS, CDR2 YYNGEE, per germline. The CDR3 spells CASSVGYRGAGYTF. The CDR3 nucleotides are TGTGCCAGCAGCGTAGGGTACAGGGGAGCCGGCTACACCTTC.

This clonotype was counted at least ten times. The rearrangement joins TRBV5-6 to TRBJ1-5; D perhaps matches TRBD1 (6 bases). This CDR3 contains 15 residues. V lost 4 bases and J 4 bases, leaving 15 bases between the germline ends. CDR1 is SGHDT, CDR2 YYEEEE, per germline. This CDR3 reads CASSLRFQGNQPQHF. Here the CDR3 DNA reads TGTGCCAGCAGCCTAAGGTTTCAGGGGAATCAGCCCCAGCATTTT. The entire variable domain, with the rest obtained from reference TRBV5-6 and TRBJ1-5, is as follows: DAGVTQSPTHLIKTRGQQVTLRCSPKSGHDTVSWYQQALGQGPQFIFQYYEEEERQRGNFPDRFSGHQFPNYSSELNVNALLLGDSALYLCASSLRFQGNQPQHFGDGTRLSIL.

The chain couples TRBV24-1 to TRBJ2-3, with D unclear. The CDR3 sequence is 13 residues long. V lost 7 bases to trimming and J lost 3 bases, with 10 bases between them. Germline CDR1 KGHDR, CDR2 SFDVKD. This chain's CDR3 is CATSAPPTDTQYF. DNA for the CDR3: TGTGCCACCAGCGCCCCCCCAACAGATACGCAGTATTTT.

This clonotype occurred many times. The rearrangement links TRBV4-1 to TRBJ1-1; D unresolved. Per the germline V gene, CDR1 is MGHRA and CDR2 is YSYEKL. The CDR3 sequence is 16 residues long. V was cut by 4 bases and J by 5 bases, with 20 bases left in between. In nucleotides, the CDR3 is TGCGCCAGCAGCCCTGCGAATTTGGGCACGGAAACTGAAGCTTTCTTT. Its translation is CASSPANLGTETEAFF.